These 25 T cell receptor beta chains were all obtained from the same sample, sequenced in a study of T cell changes during pregnancy in multiple sclerosis. Method: immunoSEQ multiplex PCR; TCRdb's copy keeps in-frame clones and lacks some. The sample lists about 51,000 clones; 85% to 95% were seen once. The source was CD4+ T cells from peripheral blood mononuclear cells, collected in the second trimester of pregnancy. Receptors originate from a female donor with multiple sclerosis, enrolled in a pregnancy study.

The V and J genes are TRBV7-2 and TRBJ2-5; possibly TRBD2 for D (7 bases). CDR1 and CDR2 (germline): SGHTA, FQGNSA. This CDR3 region has 13 residues. V lost 5 bases and J 4 bases, leaving 11 bases between the germline ends. The CDR3: CASSRGGSETQYF. The CDR3 DNA reads as TGTGCCAGCAGCAGGGGGGGCTCAGAGACCCAGTACTTC.

This rearrangement joins TRBV14 to TRBJ1-1; possibly TRBD1 for D (6 bases). Trimming shortened V by 4 bases and J by 7 bases, and 16 bases separated the two germline ends. The CDR3 extends over 14 amino acids. CDR1 and CDR2 (germline): SGHDN, FVKESK. CDR3 loop: CASSRQVGAVEAFF. As DNA, the CDR3 is TGTGCCAGCAGCCGTCAGGTGGGGGCGGTTGAAGCTTTCTTT. Full variable domain (missing parts from reference TRBV14 and TRBJ1-1): EAGVTQFPSHSVIEKGQTVTLRCDPISGHDNLYWYRRVMGKEIKFLLHFVKESKQDESGMPNNRFLAERTGGTYSTLKVQPAELEDSGVYFCASSRQVGAVEAFFGQGTRLTVV.

The V gene is TRBV6-5, the J gene TRBJ2-5; the D is unclear. This CDR3 is 13 amino acids long. The germline gives CDR1 MNHEY, CDR2 SVGAGI. V lost 8 bases to trimming and J lost 7 bases, with 17 bases between them. CDR3 coding DNA: TGTGCCAGCTTGTCAACGCGGATTGGGACCCAGTACTTC. Translation gives CASLSTRIGTQYF.

This rearrangement joins TRBV18 to TRBJ2-5, with a possible D match to TRBD2 (5 bases). In germline, CDR1 is KGHSH, CDR2 LQKENI. CDR3 length: 14 amino acids. Deletions cut 3 bases from V and 7 bases from J, with 15 bases between. The CDR3 nucleotides are TGTGCCAGCTCACCGGCTAGCAATGCGGGGACCCAGTACTTC. Encoded protein: CASSPASNAGTQYF.

The gene calls are TRBV11-2 and TRBJ1-1; D might be TRBD1 (5 bases). The CDR3 runs to 12 residues. The V and J ends lost 3 bases and 5 bases respectively, with 7 bases between them. Germline loops: CDR1 SGHAT, CDR2 FQNNGV. CDR3 sequence reads: CASSFRVTEAFF. The CDR3 nucleotides are TGTGCCAGCAGCTTCAGGGTGACTGAAGCTTTCTTT.

CDR3 region: CASSPRTDNRYGYTF. As DNA, the CDR3 is TGTGCCAGCAGCCCTAGGACAGACAATCGCTATGGCTACACCTTC. The V gene is TRBV7-3, the J gene TRBJ1-2; a weak D match, TRBD1 (6 bases). The germline gives CDR1 SGHTA, CDR2 FQGTGA. The CDR3 contains 15 residues. V lost 5 bases to trimming and J lost 4 bases, with 17 bases between them.

The chain is built from TRBV30 and TRBJ2-5; 8 nucleotides match TRBD2. V shed 3 bases, J shed 1 base, and the junction held 10 bases outside the gene matches. In germline, CDR1 is GTSNPN, CDR2 SVGIG (reference sequence). The CDR3 spans 16 residues. DNA of the CDR3: TGTGCCTGGAGGGCCTCGGATCGGGGGGGCCAAGAGACCCAGTACTTC. It yields the protein CAWRASDRGGQETQYF.

This clone was detected only once. The chain's CDR3 is CASSGTTGTAYYEQYF. CDR3 bases: TGTGCCAGCAGCGGGACGACCGGGACAGCCTACTACGAGCAGTACTTC. This chain joins TRBV7-2 and TRBJ2-7; TRBD1 aligns across 7 bases. CDR3 length equals 16 residues. Unmatched junction bases numbered 13, after V lost 5 bases and J lost 3 bases. Germline V CDR1 and CDR2: SGHTA, FQGNSA.

This chain links TRBV7-8 with TRBJ2-3; TRBD2 might be the D (5 bases). The length of the CDR3 is 16 residues. Trimming took off 4 bases at V and 1 base at J, with 15 bases between the two ends. Germline-derived CDR1 and CDR2 are SGHVS and FQNEAQ. CDR3 in amino acids: CASSSWQVEGTDTQYF. DNA of the CDR3: TGTGCCAGCAGCTCCTGGCAGGTGGAGGGCACAGATACGCAGTATTTT.

The rearrangement uses TRBV9 and TRBJ2-1, with D possibly matching TRBD1 (5 bases). Germline assignment: CDR1 SGDLS and CDR2 YYNGEE. The V and J ends lost 2 bases and 7 bases respectively, with 28 bases between them. The CDR3 has 19 amino acids. CDR3 nucleotide sequence: TGTGCCAGCAGCGTGCAAACCCCAACCTTAGGGGCAATGGGTAATGAGCAGTTCTTC. Translated, it gives CASSVQTPTLGAMGNEQFF.

This chain joins TRBV6-5 and TRBJ2-2; TRBD2 matches at 8 bases. V lost 7 bases, J lost 6 bases, and 4 bases stayed unmatched. Germline V gives CDR1 MNHEY, CDR2 SVGAGI. This CDR3 spans 13 amino acids. The DNA for the CDR3 is TGTGCCAGCACCGGGGGGGCCCCCGGGGAGCTGTTTTTT. As protein: CASTGGAPGELFF.

The chain recombines TRBV7-2 with TRBJ2-3; a weak D match, TRBD2 (6 bases). CDR1 and CDR2 from the germline V gene are SGHTA and FQGNSA. Trimming took 2 bases from V and 2 from J, leaving 20 bases between them. This CDR3 has 18 residues. CDR3 nucleotide sequence: TGTGCCAGCAGCTTAACGCGGGGATGGCGGGGAAACACAGATACGCAGTATTTT. It codes for CASSLTRGWRGNTDTQYF.

This chain uses TRBV10-3 with TRBJ2-2, with 12 bases identical to TRBD2. The CDR3 runs to 17 residues. The J segment lost 6 bases and the V segment lost 4 bases, leaving 9 bases of the junction unmatched. Germline V gene lookup returns CDR1 ENHRY and CDR2 SYGVKD. The CDR3 spells CAISGRASGGAPGELFF. CDR3 DNA: TGTGCCATCAGTGGCAGAGCTAGCGGGGGGGCCCCCGGGGAGCTGTTTTTT.

This sequence joins TRBV7-6 and TRBJ2-2; TRBD1 might be the D (5 bases). The length of the CDR3 is 14 residues. From germline, CDR1 is SGHVS and CDR2 FNYEAQ. Trimming left V 7 bases short and J 1 base short, with 10 bases between. The CDR3 nucleotides read TGTGCCAGCACCCCCCAGGGGAACACCGGGGAGCTGTTTTTT. Translation: CASTPQGNTGELFF.

The J gene is TRBJ1-1, the V gene TRBV7-8; 9 bases map to TRBD1. Germline V gene lookup returns CDR1 SGHVS and CDR2 FQNEAQ. Losses at the gene ends were 1 base for V and 4 bases for J; bases not matched to a gene: 4. This CDR3 contains 15 residues. CDR3 in amino acids: CASSLVGTGTTEAFF. CDR3 DNA: TGTGCCAGCAGCTTAGTAGGGACAGGGACCACTGAAGCTTTCTTT.

This clone was picked up one time. V gene TRBV19 combines with J gene TRBJ2-1; TRBD2 is a possible D gene (6 bases). The CDR3 contains 16 residues. The V and J ends lost 1 base and 8 bases respectively, with 18 bases between them. CDR1 and CDR2 from the germline V gene are LNHDA and SQIVND (reference sequence). The CDR3 nucleotides read TGTGCCAGTAGTATAGTTCGGTGGGGGGAGTCCCATGAGCAGTTCTTC. This codes for CASSIVRWGESHEQFF.

The chain combines TRBV29-1 with TRBJ2-2, with D maybe TRBD2 (6 bases). This CDR3 is built from 16 residues. V was pared by 4 bases and J by 1 base, with 16 bases between. Germline-derived CDR1 and CDR2 are SQVTM and ANQGSEA. CDR3 region: CSVAHVAGWNTGELFF. The CDR3 nucleotides are TGCAGCGTTGCGCATGTCGCGGGGTGGAACACCGGGGAGCTGTTTTTT.

This chain links TRBV19 with TRBJ2-3, with D perhaps TRBD2 (5 bases). CDR3 length equals 16 residues. Deletions cut 6 bases from V and 3 bases from J, with 19 bases between. Looked up from germline, CDR1 is LNHDA and CDR2 is SQIVND (reference sequence). The CDR3 here is CASRSGGGLGTDTQYF. CDR3 bases: TGTGCCAGTAGGTCCGGCGGCGGGCTGGGTACAGATACGCAGTATTTT.

The gene calls are TRBV7-2 and TRBJ1-2; tentatively, D is TRBD1 (5 bases). This CDR3 is built from 14 residues. Germline CDR1 is SGHTA and CDR2 is FQGNSA. V lost 1 base and J lost 4, with 10 bases in between. The CDR3 spells CASSLGQGSYGYTF. In DNA, the CDR3 is TGTGCCAGCAGCTTAGGGCAGGGTAGCTATGGCTACACCTTC. The full variable domain, its missing parts supplied by reference TRBV7-2 and TRBJ1-2, is GAGVSQSPSNKVTEKGKDVELRCDPISGHTALYWYRQSLGQGLEFLIYFQGNSAPDKSGLPSDRFSAERTGGSVSTLTIQRTQQEDSAVYLCASSLGQGSYGYTFGSGTRLTVV.

The chain joins TRBV7-2 to TRBJ2-5, with D perhaps matching TRBD2 (5 bases). Trimming took 5 bases from V and 3 from J, leaving 10 bases between them. The length of the CDR3 is 13 residues. CDR1 is SGHTA, CDR2 FQGNSA, per germline. The CDR3 protein is CASSPGLKETQYF. The CDR3 region has the DNA TGTGCCAGCAGCCCGGGGTTAAAAGAGACCCAGTACTTC.

V is TRBV5-1 and J is TRBJ1-2; D is ambiguous. Per the germline V gene, CDR1 is SGHRS and CDR2 is YFSETQ. This CDR3 region has 13 residues. Trimming removed 4 bases from V and 5 bases from J, with 12 bases in between. The CDR3 DNA follows: TGCGCCAGCAGCAGGACTGAGGGATATGGCTACACCTTC. Residues: CASSRTEGYGYTF.

This clone was counted between two and nine times. The gene calls are TRBV19 and TRBJ1-1; 9 positions match TRBD1. Germline CDR1 LNHDA, CDR2 SQIVND (reference sequence). The length of the CDR3 is 15 residues. Unmatched junction bases numbered 7, after V lost 5 bases and J lost 3 bases. The CDR3 region is CASSSGTGLYTEAFF. The DNA of the CDR3 is TGTGCCAGTAGTTCGGGGACAGGGCTGTACACTGAAGCTTTCTTT.

The J gene is TRBJ1-1, the V gene TRBV27; TRBD1 agrees at 11 bases. V shed 4 bases and J 8 bases; nucleotides not matched to a gene: 9. The CDR3 contains 15 residues. Germline values: CDR1 MNHEY, CDR2 SMNVEV (reference sequence). The DNA for the CDR3 is TGTGCCAGCAGTTCCCTAGGGACAGGGGGAACCGAAGCTTTCTTT. It codes for CASSSLGTGGTEAFF.

A single count supports this clone. The J gene is TRBJ2-1, the V gene TRBV7-2; 11 nucleotides line up with TRBD2. Germline V gene data show CDR1 as SGHTA and CDR2 as FQGNSA. The CDR3 runs to 15 residues. V gave up 10 bases and J gave up 0 bases; unmatched junction bases: 5. The CDR3 DNA sequence: TGTGCCACCAATAGCGGGGGGGCCTCCTACAATGAGCAGTTCTTC. Amino acids: CATNSGGASYNEQFF.

The V gene is TRBV12-5, the J gene TRBJ2-1; weak D call: TRBD1 (8 bases). V was trimmed by 3 bases and J by 8 bases, leaving 14 bases between them. This CDR3 region has 14 residues. Germline CDR1 LGHNT, CDR2 FRNRAP. The CDR3 here is CASGLGTGGDEQFF. Written as DNA, the CDR3 is TGTGCTAGTGGTTTAGGCACAGGGGGGGATGAGCAGTTCTTC.